The clone carrying this TCR beta chain is judged medium-sized (0.01 to 0.1%). Antigen specificity is unknown. The CDR3 has 14 amino acids. With 2 bases clipped from V and 6 bases from J, the junction kept 5 bases outside the gene matches. CDR1 SGHTA and CDR2 FQGTGA come from the germline V gene. By flow cytometry, patients selected for sequencing had shown an expansion of CD8+CD57+ cells. Blood came from patients not yet given any therapy. The sample comes from a study of CD8+CD57+ T cells in acquired aplastic anemia. Looking at the study overall: Sorted CD4+ plus CD8+ cells gave DNA averaging roughly 3 ug. Study-wide results and caveats: Between patients and controls, roughly 29 CD8+ CDR3 sequences were found in common. Significance was not reached for CD8+ Simpson's diversity between patients and controls.

CDR3 and TCR beta VDJ profiling relied on genomic DNA as the template. One entry per CDR3 protein results from TCRdb running MiXCR on the reads. The table shows some 150,000 distinct CDR3 sequences, with over 70% occurring only once. The TCR comes from a human donor with aplastic anemia. This sequence joins TRBV7-3 and TRBJ1-1; 8 bases are shared with TRBD1. Sequencing input: sorted CD4+, CD8+, or CD8+CD57+ T cells (not recorded which) from PBMCs. As DNA, the CDR3 is TGTGCCAGCAGCTTACATCAGGGGGCCCCTGAAGCTTTCTTT. Amino acids: CASSLHQGAPEAFF.